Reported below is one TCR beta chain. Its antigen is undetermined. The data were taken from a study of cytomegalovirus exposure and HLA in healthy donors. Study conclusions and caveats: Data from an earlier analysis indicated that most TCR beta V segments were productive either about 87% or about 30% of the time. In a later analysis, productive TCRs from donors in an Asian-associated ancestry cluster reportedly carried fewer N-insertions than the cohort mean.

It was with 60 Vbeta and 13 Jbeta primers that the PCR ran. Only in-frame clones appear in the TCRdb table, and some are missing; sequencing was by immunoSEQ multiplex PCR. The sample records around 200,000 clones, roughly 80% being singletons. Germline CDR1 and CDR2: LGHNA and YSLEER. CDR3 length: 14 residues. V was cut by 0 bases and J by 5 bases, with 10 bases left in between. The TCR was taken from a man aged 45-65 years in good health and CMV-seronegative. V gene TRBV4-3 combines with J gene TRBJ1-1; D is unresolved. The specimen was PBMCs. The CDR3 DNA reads TGCGCCAGCAGCCAAGACACCGGGTTAACTGAAGCTTTCTTT. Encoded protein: CASSQDTGLTEAFF.